The 18 T cell receptor beta chains reported below all come from one sample, sequenced in a study of T cells in pancreatic ductal adenocarcinoma. Produced via immunoSEQ multiplex PCR; TCRdb's table is partial and in-frame only. The sample holds 4,800 or so clones, around four fifths seen once. No neoadjuvant therapy was given to the selected pancreatic ductal adenocarcinoma patients before their surgery. The specimen was pancreatic tumor tissue. The receptors were sampled from a human donor with pancreatic ductal adenocarcinoma. The donor label of this sample is uncertain.

The chain joins TRBV9 to TRBJ2-3; the D gene could be TRBD1 or TRBD2 (5 bases each). The germline V and J ends were trimmed by 2 bases and 0 bases, with 10 bases remaining between them. This CDR3 has 15 residues. Per germline, CDR1 SGDLS and CDR2 YYNGEE. The CDR3 coding sequence is TGTGCCAGCAGCGTGGGGACGGCTAGCACAGATACGCAGTATTTT. It is translated as CASSVGTASTDTQYF. Together with reference TRBV9 and TRBJ2-3, the CDR3 gives the full variable domain: DSGVTQTPKHLITATGQRVTLRCSPRSGDLSVYWYQQSLDQGLQFLIQYYNGEERAKGNILERFSAQQFPDLHSELNLSSLELGDSALYFCASSVGTASTDTQYFGPGTRLTVL.

This clone was seen only once. The junction and the germline gene differ at one end; a read error may be behind it. Other DNA sequences in this sample translate to the same CDR3. This rearrangement joins TRBV12-5 to TRBJ2-1; 7 bases agree with TRBD2. Germline V gene sequence: CDR1 LGHNT, CDR2 FRNRAP. The length of the CDR3 is 17 residues. The CDR3, as DNA: TGTGCTAGTGGCTTGGTAATGGGCGGGGGATCCTACAATGAGCAGTTCTTC. Residues: CASGLVMGGGSYNEQFF.

V is TRBV5-4 and J is TRBJ1-1; a possible D gene is TRBD1 (5 bases). The germline V and J ends were trimmed by 0 bases and 5 bases, with 14 bases remaining between them. This CDR3 spans 15 amino acids. The V gene's germline CDR1 is SGHNT and CDR2 YYREEE (reference sequence). DNA for the CDR3: TGTGCCAGCAGCTTGGAGCCAGGGATTTGGACTGAAGCTTTCTTT. It codes for CASSLEPGIWTEAFF.

This clone was seen just once. The rearrangement links TRBV19 to TRBJ2-7; D perhaps matches TRBD1 (5 bases). This CDR3 has 11 amino acids. V dropped 9 bases and J dropped 4 bases, with 10 bases sitting between them. CDR1 is LNHDA and CDR2 is SQIVND in the germline V gene (reference sequence). CDR3 bases: TGTGCCAGCCAAGGGGATTACGAGCAGTACTTC. This sequence encodes CASQGDYEQYF.

The V call is TRBV5-1, the J call TRBJ2-3; a weak D match, TRBD1 (5 bases). This CDR3 is built from 17 residues. Germline CDR1 is SGHRS and CDR2 is YFSETQ. V lost 0 bases, J lost 6 bases, and 20 bases lay in between. The CDR3: CASSLALSQATWDTQYF. In DNA, the CDR3 is TGCGCCAGCAGCTTGGCCTTGTCACAGGCAACGTGGGATACGCAGTATTTT.

This chain links TRBV5-5 with TRBJ1-2; TRBD1 might be the D (6 bases). The CDR3 has 16 amino acids. Germline-derived CDR1 and CDR2 are SGHKS and YYEKEE (reference sequence). Between the trimmed V and J ends, which lost 0 bases and 0 bases, there was a span of 12 bases. The CDR3 loop reads CASSLAGGAANYGYTF. In nucleotides, the CDR3 is TGTGCCAGCAGCTTGGCGGGGGGCGCAGCTAACTATGGCTACACCTTC.

This clone was seen a handful of times. The rearrangement joins TRBV19 to TRBJ1-5; no firm D call. V shed 4 bases and J shed 2 bases, with 6 bases lying between them. CDR1 is LNHDA and CDR2 is SQIVND in the germline V gene (reference sequence). The length of the CDR3 is 13 residues. CDR3 region: CASSRAGNQPQHF. The CDR3 DNA is TGTGCCAGTAGTAGGGCAGGCAATCAGCCCCAGCATTTT.

CDR3 in amino acids: CAIRDRGYTGELFF. The CDR3 coding sequence is TGTGCCATCCGGGACAGGGGATACACCGGGGAGCTGTTTTTT. The chain couples TRBV10-3 to TRBJ2-2; 10 bases line up with TRBD1. J was trimmed by 3 bases and V by 8 bases; bases with no gene match: 3. The CDR3 has 14 amino acids. Germline assignment: CDR1 ENHRY and CDR2 SYGVKD.

V gene TRBV6-1 combines with J gene TRBJ2-7; 7 nucleotides agree with TRBD1. Germline V gene lookup returns CDR1 MNHNS and CDR2 SASEGT. CDR3 length: 16 residues. With V trimmed by 2 bases and J by 5 bases, 12 bases remained unmatched. The CDR3 DNA follows: TGTGCCAGCAGTGAATTTCAGAGACAGGGAGTCGACGAGCAGTACTTC. Its protein product is CASSEFQRQGVDEQYF.

V and J are TRBV19 and TRBJ2-7; 11 nucleotides align to TRBD1. J lost 1 base, V lost 7 bases, and 6 bases had no gene match. The germline V gene encodes CDR1 LNHDA and CDR2 SQIVND (reference sequence). This CDR3 region has 15 residues. CDR3 loop: CASTPGQGVSYEQYF. CDR3 nucleotides: TGTGCCAGTACCCCGGGACAGGGGGTATCCTACGAGCAGTACTTC.

The J gene is TRBJ2-3, the V gene TRBV25-1, with 7 bases identical to TRBD1. CDR3 length: 17 residues. V was clipped by 2 bases and J by 0 bases; unmatched bases: 8. Germline values: CDR1 MGHDK, CDR2 SYGVNS. As DNA, the CDR3 is TGTGCCAGCAGTGAACTGCCGGGACAGTCTAGCACAGATACGCAGTATTTT. This gives the protein CASSELPGQSSTDTQYF.

The gene calls are TRBV19 and TRBJ2-1; D assignment may be TRBD1 or TRBD2 (5 bases each). Deletions cut 7 bases from V and 0 bases from J, with 16 bases between. The CDR3 covers 16 residues. Germline lookup yields CDR1 LNHDA and CDR2 SQIVND (reference sequence). CDR3 residues: CASKVGTVSSYNEQFF. The CDR3, as DNA: TGTGCCAGTAAAGTGGGGACCGTTAGCTCCTACAATGAGCAGTTCTTC.

V usage is TRBV29-1 and J usage is TRBJ2-7; D gene ambiguous. Between the trimmed V and J ends, which lost 7 bases and 2 bases, there was a span of 15 bases. Germline CDR1 SQVTM, CDR2 ANQGSEA. CDR3 length: 13 amino acids. The CDR3 DNA is TGCAGCGCCTCCAGATCGGGCGCCTACGAGCAGTACTTC. This codes for CSASRSGAYEQYF.

This clone has a single count. The V and J genes are TRBV9 and TRBJ2-5; perhaps D is TRBD1 or TRBD2 (5 bases each). Deletions cut 2 bases from V and 1 base from J, with 12 bases between. Germline V gene lookup returns CDR1 SGDLS and CDR2 YYNGEE. The CDR3 is made up of 15 amino acids. CDR3 in DNA: TGTGCCAGCAGCGTGGGGACCTCGACCCAAGAGACCCAGTACTTC. It translates to CASSVGTSTQETQYF. Looking up the rest from reference TRBV9 and TRBJ2-5 gives the full variable domain: DSGVTQTPKHLITATGQRVTLRCSPRSGDLSVYWYQQSLDQGLQFLIQYYNGEERAKGNILERFSAQQFPDLHSELNLSSLELGDSALYFCASSVGTSTQETQYFGPGTRLLVL.

As for this clone: The germline gene is not matched at one end of the junction; a read error may be the cause. This chain joins TRBV5-3 and TRBJ1-2; no clear D. TRBV5-3 is labeled an ORF, and its function is uncertain. The CDR3 consists of 14 residues. This CDR3 is CASSLGWGDYGYTF. As DNA, the CDR3 is TGTGCCAGCAGCTTGGGTTGGGGTGACTATGGCTACACCTTC.

In its sample, this clone is large. V and J are TRBV4-3 and TRBJ2-1, with 9 bases aligning to TRBD1. Unmatched junction bases numbered 6, after V lost 3 bases and J lost 3 bases. The CDR3 sequence is 16 residues long. Germline CDR1 is LGHNA and CDR2 is YSLEER. The CDR3 reads CASSQGRQGGYNEQFF. CDR3 nucleotide sequence: TGCGCCAGCAGCCAGGGGAGACAGGGGGGCTACAATGAGCAGTTCTTC.

The genes are TRBV27 and TRBJ2-3; 9 bases match TRBD1. V lost 4 bases, J lost 7 bases, and 12 bases stayed unmatched. This CDR3 is built from 16 residues. Germline V gene lookup returns CDR1 MNHEY and CDR2 SMNVEV (reference sequence). CDR3: CASSSGTGSLGYTQYF. CDR3 DNA: TGTGCCAGCAGTTCGGGGACAGGGTCGCTTGGATATACGCAGTATTTT.

V usage is TRBV14 and J usage is TRBJ2-3, with 9 bases aligning to TRBD1. CDR3 size: 19 residues. Trimming at V came to 5 bases and at J to 0 bases, leaving 15 bases not matched to a gene. Germline CDR1 and CDR2: SGHDN and FVKESK. The DNA of the CDR3 is TGTGCCAGCAGCATTTTTTGGACAGGGGCACATTCTAGCACAGATACGCAGTATTTT. It specifies CASSIFWTGAHSSTDTQYF.